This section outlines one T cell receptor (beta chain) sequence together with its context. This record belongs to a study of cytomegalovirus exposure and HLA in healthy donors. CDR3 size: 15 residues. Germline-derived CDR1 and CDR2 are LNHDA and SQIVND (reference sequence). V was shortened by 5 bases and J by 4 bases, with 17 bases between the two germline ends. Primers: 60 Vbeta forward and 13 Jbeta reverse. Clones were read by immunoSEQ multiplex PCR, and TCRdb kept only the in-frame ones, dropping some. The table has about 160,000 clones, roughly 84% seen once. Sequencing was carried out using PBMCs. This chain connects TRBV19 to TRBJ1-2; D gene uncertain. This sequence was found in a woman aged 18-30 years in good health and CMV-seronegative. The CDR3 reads CASSSHSSGGYGYTF. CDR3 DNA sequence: TGTGCCAGTAGTTCCCACAGCTCCGGAGGCTATGGCTACACCTTC.